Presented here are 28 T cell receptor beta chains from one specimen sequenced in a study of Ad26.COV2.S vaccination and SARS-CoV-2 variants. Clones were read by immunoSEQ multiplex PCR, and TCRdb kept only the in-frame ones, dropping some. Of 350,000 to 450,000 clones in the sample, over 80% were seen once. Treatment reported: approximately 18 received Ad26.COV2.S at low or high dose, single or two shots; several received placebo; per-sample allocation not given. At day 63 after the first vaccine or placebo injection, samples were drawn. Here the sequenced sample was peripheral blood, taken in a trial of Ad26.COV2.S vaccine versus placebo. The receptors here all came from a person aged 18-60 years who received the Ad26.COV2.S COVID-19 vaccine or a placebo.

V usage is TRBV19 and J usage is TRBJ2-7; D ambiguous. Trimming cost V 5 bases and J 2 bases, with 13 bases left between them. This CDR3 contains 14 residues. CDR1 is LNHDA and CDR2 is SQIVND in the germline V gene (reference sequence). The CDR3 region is CASSRPGETYEQYF. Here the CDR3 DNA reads TGTGCCAGTAGTCGGCCAGGTGAAACCTACGAGCAGTACTTC.

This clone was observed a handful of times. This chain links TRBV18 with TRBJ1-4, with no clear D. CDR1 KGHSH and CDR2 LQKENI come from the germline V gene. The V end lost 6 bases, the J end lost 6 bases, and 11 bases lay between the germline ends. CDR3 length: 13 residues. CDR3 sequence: CASSPVEYEKLFF. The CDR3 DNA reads TGTGCCAGCTCCCCGGTAGAATATGAAAAACTGTTTTTT.

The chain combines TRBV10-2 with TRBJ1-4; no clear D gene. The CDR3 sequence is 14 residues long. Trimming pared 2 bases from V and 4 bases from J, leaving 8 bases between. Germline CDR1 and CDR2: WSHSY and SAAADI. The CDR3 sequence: CASSEGFVNEKLFF. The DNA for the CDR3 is TGCGCCAGCAGTGAGGGGTTTGTTAATGAAAAACTGTTTTTT.

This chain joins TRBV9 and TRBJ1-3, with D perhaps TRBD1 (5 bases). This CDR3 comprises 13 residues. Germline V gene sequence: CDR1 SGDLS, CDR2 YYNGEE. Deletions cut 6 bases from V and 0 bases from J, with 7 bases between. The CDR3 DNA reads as TGTGCCAGCAACCAGGGCTCTGGAAACACCATATATTTT. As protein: CASNQGSGNTIYF. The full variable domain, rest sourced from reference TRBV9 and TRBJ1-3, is DSGVTQTPKHLITATGQRVTLRCSPRSGDLSVYWYQQSLDQGLQFLIQYYNGEERAKGNILERFSAQQFPDLHSELNLSSLELGDSALYFCASNQGSGNTIYFGEGSWLTVV.

As DNA, the CDR3 is TGTGCCTGGAGTAGCGGGGGTTATAACTATGGCTACACCTTC. This gives the protein CAWSSGGYNYGYTF. The chain uses TRBV30 and TRBJ1-2, with D perhaps matching TRBD1 (5 bases). Germline-derived CDR1 and CDR2 are GTSNPN and SVGIG (reference sequence). The CDR3 is 14 residues long. Trimming took off 2 bases at V and 1 base at J, with 11 bases between the two ends.

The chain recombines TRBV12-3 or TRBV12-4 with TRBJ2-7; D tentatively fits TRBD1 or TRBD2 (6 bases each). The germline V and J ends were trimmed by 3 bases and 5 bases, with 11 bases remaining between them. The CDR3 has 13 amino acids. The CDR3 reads CASSFRGPDEQYF. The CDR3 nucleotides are TGTGCCAGCAGTTTTCGGGGGCCCGACGAGCAGTACTTC.

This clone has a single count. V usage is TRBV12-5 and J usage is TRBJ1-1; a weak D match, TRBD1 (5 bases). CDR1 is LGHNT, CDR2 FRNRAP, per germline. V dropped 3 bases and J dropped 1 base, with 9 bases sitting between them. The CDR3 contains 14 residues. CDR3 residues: CASGFTGTNTEAFF. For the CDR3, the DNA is TGTGCTAGTGGTTTCACAGGTACGAACACTGAAGCTTTCTTT.

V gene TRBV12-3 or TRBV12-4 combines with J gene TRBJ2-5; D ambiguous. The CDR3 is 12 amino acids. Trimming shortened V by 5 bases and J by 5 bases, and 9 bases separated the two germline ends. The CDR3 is CASSRHAETQYF. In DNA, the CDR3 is TGTGCCAGCAGTCGACACGCGGAGACCCAGTACTTC.

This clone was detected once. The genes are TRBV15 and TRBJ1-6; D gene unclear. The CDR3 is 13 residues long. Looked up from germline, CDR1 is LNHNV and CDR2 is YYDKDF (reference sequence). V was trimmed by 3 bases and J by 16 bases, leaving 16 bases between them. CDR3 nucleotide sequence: TGTGCCACCAGCAGGATCCCAGGCTCCGGTCTCCACTTT. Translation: CATSRIPGSGLHF.

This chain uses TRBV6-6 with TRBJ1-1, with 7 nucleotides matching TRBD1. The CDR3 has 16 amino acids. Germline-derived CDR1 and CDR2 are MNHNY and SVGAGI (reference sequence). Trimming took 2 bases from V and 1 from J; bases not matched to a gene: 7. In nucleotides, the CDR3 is TGTGCCAGCAGTTACATCAGGGGGGCGCGGAACACTGAAGCTTTCTTT. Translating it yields CASSYIRGARNTEAFF.

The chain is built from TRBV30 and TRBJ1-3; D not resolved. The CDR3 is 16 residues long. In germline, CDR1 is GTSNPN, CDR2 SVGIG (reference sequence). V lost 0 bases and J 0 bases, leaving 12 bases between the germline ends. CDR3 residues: CAWSVGHPSSGNTIYF. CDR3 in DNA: TGTGCCTGGAGTGTAGGCCACCCGAGCTCTGGAAACACCATATATTTT.

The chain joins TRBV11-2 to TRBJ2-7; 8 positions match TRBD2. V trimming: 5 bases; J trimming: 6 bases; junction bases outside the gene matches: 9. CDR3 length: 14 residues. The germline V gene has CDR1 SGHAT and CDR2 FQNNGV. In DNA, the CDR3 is TGTGCCAGCAGCCTTAGCGGGACCTGGGGCGAGCAGTACTTC. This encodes CASSLSGTWGEQYF.

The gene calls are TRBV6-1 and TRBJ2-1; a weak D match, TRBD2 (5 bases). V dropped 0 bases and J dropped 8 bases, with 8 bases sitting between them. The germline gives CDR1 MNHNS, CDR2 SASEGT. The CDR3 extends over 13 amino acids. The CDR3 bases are TGTGCCAGCAGTGAAGCGGGTAGCGATGAGCAGTTCTTC. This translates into CASSEAGSDEQFF.

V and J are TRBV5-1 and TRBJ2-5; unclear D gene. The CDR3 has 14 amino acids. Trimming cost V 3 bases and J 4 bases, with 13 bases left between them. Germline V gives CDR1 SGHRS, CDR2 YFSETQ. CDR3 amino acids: CASSSPPPRETQYF. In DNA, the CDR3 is TGCGCCAGCAGCTCCCCTCCCCCTCGAGAGACCCAGTACTTC.

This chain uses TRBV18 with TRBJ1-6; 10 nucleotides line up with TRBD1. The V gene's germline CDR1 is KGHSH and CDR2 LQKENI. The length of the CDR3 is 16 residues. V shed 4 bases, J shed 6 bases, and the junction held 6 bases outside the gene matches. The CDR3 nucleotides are TGTGCCAGCTCACTTTGGACAGGGGGAAGTAATTCACCCCTCCACTTT. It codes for CASSLWTGGSNSPLHF.

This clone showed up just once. The CDR3 DNA is TGTGCCAGCAGTTACTCAGACAATCAGCCCCAGCATTTT. Its translation is CASSYSDNQPQHF. This chain connects TRBV6-2 or TRBV6-3 to TRBJ1-5; D not certain. CDR1 MNHEY and CDR2 SVGEGT come from the germline V gene. V lost 0 bases to trimming and J lost 3 bases, with 3 bases between them. The CDR3 is 13 residues long.

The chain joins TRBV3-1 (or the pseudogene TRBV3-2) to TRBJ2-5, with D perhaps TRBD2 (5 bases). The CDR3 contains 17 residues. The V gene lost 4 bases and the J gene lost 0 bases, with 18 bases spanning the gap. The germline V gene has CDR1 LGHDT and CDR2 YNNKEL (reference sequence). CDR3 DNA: TGTGCCAGCAGCCCCTCCTGGCCACTAGAATACCAAGAGACCCAGTACTTC. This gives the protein CASSPSWPLEYQETQYF.

CDR3 region: CASRYRGGYEQYF. The CDR3 DNA is TGTGCCAGCAGATACAGGGGCGGCTACGAGCAGTACTTC. The chain carries TRBV3-1 (or the pseudogene TRBV3-2) and TRBJ2-7; 7 bases line up with TRBD1. Trimming removed 6 bases from V and 3 bases from J; junction bases left unmatched: 5. Germline-derived CDR1 and CDR2 are LGHDT and YNNKEL (reference sequence). CDR3 length equals 13 residues.

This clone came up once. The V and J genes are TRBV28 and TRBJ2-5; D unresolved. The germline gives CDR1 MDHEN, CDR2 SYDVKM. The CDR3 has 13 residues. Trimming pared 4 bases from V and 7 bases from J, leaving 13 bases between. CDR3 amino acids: CASSSPGLGTQYF. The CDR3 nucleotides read TGTGCCAGCAGTTCACCCGGTTTGGGGACCCAGTACTTC. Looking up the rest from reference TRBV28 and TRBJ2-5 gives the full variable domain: DVKVTQSSRYLVKRTGEKVFLECVQDMDHENMFWYRQDPGLGLRLIYFSYDVKMKEKGDIPEGYSVSREKKERFSLILESASTNQTSMYLCASSSPGLGTQYFGPGTRLLVL.

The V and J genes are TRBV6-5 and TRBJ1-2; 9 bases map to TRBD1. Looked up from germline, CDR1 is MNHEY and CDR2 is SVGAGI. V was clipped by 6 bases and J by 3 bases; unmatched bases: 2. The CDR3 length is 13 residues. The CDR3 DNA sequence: TGTGCCAGCAGGGGACAGGGCTACTATGGCTACACCTTC. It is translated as CASRGQGYYGYTF.

CDR3 sequence (DNA): TGTGCCTGGAGTGTGGGTTCCGTCTACGAGCAGTACTTC. Protein product: CAWSVGSVYEQYF. The chain is built from TRBV30 and TRBJ2-7, with no clear D. V gave up 0 bases and J gave up 3 bases, with 9 bases separating them. This CDR3 is 13 amino acids long. Germline CDR1 and CDR2: GTSNPN and SVGIG (reference sequence). Full variable domain (rest looked up from reference TRBV30 and TRBJ2-7): SQTIHQWPATLVQPVGSPLSLECTVEGTSNPNLYWYRQAAGRGLQLLFYSVGIGQISSEVPQNLSASRPQDRQFILSSKKLLLSDSGFYLCAWSVGSVYEQYFGPGTRLTVT.

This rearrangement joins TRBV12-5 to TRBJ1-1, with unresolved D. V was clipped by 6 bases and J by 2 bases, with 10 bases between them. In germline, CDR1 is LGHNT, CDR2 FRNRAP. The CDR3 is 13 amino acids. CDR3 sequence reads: CASGREENTEAFF. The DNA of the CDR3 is TGTGCTAGTGGGAGGGAGGAAAACACTGAAGCTTTCTTT.

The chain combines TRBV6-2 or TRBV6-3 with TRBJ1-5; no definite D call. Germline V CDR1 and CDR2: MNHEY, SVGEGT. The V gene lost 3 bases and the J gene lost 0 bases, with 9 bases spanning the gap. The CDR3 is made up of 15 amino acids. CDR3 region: CASSYSGFSNQPQHF. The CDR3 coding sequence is TGTGCCAGCAGTTATAGTGGATTTAGCAATCAGCCCCAGCATTTT.

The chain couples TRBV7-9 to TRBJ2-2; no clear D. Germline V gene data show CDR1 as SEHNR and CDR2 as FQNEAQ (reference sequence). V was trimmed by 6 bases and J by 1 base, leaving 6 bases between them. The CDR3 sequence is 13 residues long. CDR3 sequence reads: CASSIQNTGELFF. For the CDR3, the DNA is TGTGCCAGCAGTATACAGAACACCGGGGAGCTGTTTTTT.

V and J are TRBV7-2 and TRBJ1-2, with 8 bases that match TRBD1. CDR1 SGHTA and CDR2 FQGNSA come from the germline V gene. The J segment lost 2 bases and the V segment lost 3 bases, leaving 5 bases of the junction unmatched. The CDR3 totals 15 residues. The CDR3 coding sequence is TGTGCCAGCAGCTTCAACCGGGACAGGAACTATGGCTACACCTTC. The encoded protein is CASSFNRDRNYGYTF.

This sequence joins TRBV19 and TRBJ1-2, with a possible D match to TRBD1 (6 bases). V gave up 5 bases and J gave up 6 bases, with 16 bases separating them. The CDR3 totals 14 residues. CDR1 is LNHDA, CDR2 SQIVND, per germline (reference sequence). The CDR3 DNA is TGTGCCAGTAGTCAACCGGGGGCCGTGAATGGCTACACCTTC. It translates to CASSQPGAVNGYTF.

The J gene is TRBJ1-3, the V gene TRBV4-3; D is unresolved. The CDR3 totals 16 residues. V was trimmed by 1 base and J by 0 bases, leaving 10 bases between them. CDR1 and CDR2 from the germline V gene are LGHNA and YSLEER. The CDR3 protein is CASSQGAGLSGNTIYF. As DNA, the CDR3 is TGCGCCAGCAGCCAAGGGGCGGGCCTCTCTGGAAACACCATATATTTT.

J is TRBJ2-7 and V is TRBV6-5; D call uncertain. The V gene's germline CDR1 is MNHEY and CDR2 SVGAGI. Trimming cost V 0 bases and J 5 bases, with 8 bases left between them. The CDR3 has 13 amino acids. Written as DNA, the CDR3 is TGTGCCAGCAGTTACTCGGGTTTCCACGAGCAGTACTTC. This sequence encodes CASSYSGFHEQYF.